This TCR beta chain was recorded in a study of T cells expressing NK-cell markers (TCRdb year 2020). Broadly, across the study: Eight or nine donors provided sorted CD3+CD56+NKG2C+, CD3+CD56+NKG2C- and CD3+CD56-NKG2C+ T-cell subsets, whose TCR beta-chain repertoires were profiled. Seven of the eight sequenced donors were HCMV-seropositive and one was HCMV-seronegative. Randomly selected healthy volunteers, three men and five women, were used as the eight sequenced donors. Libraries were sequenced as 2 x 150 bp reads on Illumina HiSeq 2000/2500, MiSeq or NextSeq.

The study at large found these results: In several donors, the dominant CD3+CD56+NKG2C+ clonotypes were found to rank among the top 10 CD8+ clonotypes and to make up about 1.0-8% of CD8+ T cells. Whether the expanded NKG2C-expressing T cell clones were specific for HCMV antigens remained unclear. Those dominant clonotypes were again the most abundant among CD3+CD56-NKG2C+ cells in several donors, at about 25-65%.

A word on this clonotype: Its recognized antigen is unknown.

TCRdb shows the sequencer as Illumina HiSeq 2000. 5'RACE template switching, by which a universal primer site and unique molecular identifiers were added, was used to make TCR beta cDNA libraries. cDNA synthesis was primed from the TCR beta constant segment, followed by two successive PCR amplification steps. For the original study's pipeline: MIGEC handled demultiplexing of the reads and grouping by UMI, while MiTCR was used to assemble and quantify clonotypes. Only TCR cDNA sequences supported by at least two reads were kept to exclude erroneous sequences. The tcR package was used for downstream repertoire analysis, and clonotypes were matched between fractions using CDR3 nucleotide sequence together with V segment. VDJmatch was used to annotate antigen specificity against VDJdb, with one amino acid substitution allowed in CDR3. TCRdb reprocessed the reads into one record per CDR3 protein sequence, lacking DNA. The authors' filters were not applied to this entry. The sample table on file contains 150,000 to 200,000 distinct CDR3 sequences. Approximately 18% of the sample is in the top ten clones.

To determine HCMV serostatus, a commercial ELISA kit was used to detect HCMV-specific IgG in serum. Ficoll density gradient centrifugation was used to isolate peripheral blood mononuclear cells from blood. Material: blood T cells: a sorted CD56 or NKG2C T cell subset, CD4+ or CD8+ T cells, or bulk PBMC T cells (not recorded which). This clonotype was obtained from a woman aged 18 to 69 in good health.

For the CDR3, the sequence is CASSLELAKDTQYF. The rearrangement combines TRBV5-1 with TRBJ2-3; the TCRdb call, TRBD2, lacks DNA for checking. Reading the germline V gene gives CDR1 SGHRS and CDR2 YFSETQ. The CDR3 contains 14 residues, cysteine and phenylalanine counted. The coding DNA is unavailable.